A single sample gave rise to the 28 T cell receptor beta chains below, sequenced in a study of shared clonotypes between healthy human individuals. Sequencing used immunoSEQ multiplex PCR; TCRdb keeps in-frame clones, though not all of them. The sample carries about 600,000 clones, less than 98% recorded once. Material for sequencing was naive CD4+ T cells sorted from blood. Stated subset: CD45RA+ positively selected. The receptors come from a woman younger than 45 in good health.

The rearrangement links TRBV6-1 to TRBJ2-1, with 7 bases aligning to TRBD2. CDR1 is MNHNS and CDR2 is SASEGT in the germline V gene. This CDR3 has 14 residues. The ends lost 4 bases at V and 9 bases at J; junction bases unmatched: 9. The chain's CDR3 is CASSVRRELGEQFF. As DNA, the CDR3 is TGTGCCAGCAGTGTGCGGCGGGAGCTAGGTGAGCAGTTCTTC.

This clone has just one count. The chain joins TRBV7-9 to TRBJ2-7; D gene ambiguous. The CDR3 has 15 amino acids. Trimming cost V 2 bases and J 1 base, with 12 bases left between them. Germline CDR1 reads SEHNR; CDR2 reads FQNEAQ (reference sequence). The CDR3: CASSLWADRSYEQYF. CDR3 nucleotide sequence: TGTGCCAGCAGCTTATGGGCGGACCGGTCCTACGAGCAGTACTTC.

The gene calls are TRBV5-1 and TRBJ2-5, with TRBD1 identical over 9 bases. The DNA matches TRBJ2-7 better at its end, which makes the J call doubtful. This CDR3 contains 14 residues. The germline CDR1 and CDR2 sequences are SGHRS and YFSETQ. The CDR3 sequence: CASSTRTGAYEQYF. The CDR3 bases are TGCGCCAGCAGCACTCGGACAGGGGCCTACGAGCAGTACTTC.

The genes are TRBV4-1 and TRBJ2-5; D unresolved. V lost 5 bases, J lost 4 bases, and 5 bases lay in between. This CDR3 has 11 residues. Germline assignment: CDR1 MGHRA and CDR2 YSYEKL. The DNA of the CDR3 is TGCGCCAGCAGCAATCGAGAGACCCAGTACTTC. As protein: CASSNRETQYF.

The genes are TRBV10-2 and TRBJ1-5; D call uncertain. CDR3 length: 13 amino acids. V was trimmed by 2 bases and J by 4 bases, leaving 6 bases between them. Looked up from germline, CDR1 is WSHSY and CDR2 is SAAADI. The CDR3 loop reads CASSEGYNQPQHF. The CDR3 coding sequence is TGCGCCAGCAGTGAGGGGTATAATCAGCCCCAGCATTTT.

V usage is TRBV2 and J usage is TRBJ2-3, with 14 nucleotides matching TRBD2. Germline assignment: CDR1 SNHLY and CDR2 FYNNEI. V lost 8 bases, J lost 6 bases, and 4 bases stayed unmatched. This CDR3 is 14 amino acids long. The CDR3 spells CASQGLAGADTQYF. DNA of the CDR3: TGTGCCAGCCAGGGACTAGCGGGAGCGGATACGCAGTATTTT. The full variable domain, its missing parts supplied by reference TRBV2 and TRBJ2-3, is EPEVTQTPSHQVTQMGQEVILRCVPISNHLYFYWYRQILGQKVEFLVSFYNNEISEKSEIFDDQFSVERPDGSNFTLKIRSTKLEDSAMYFCASQGLAGADTQYFGPGTRLTVL.

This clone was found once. CDR3 residues: CASSLSAGGETQYF. CDR3 nucleotides: TGTGCCAGCAGTTTATCTGCGGGAGGGGAGACCCAGTACTTC. The chain carries TRBV27 and TRBJ2-5; TRBD2 aligns across 9 bases. V was clipped by 0 bases and J by 5 bases; unmatched bases: 1. The CDR3 extends over 14 amino acids. Germline V gene data show CDR1 as MNHEY and CDR2 as SMNVEV (reference sequence).

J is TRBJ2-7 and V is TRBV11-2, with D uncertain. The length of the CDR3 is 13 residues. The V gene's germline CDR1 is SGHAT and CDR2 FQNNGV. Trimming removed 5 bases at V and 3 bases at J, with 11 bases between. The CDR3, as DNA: TGTGCCAGCAGCCCAGCGCCCGTCTACGAGCAGTACTTC. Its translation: CASSPAPVYEQYF.

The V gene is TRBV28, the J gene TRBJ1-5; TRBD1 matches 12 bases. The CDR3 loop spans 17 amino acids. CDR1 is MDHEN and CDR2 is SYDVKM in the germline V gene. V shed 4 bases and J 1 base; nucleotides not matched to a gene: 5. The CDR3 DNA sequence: TGTGCCAGCAGTTCGGGACAGGGGGCTTCGAGCAATCAGCCCCAGCATTTT. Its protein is CASSSGQGASSNQPQHF.

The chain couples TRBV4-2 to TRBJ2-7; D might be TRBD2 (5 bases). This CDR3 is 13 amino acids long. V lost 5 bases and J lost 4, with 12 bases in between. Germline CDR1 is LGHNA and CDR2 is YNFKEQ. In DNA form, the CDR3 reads TGTGCCAGCAGCTTGGAAAGGAGGTACGAGCAGTACTTC. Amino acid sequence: CASSLERRYEQYF.

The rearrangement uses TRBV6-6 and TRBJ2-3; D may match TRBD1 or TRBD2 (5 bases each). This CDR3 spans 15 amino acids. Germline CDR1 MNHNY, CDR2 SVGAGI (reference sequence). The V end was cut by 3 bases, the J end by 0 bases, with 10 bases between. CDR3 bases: TGTGCCAGCAGTTATGGGACGGGGAGCACAGATACGCAGTATTTT. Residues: CASSYGTGSTDTQYF.

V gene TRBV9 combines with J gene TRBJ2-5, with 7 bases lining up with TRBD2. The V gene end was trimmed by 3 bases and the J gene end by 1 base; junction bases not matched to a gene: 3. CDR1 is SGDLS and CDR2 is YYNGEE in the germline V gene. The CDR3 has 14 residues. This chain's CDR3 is CASSATSVQETQYF. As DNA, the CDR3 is TGTGCCAGCAGCGCTACTAGCGTCCAAGAGACCCAGTACTTC.

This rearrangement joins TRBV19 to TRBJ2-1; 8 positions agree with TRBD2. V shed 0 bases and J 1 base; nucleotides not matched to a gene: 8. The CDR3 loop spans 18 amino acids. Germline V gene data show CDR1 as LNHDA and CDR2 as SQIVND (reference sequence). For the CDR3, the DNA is TGTGCCAGTAGTATAGAACCACTCAAGCGGGGGTCCTACAATGAGCAGTTCTTC. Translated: CASSIEPLKRGSYNEQFF. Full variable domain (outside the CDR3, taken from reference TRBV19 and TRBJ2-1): DGGITQSPKYLFRKEGQNVTLSCEQNLNHDAMYWYRQDPGQGLRLIYYSQIVNDFQKGDIAEGYSVSREKKESFPLTVTSAQKNPTAFYLCASSIEPLKRGSYNEQFFGPGTRLTVL.

CDR3 sequence reads: CASCRLQTNNEQFF. Here the CDR3 DNA reads TGTGCCAGCTGCCGACTTCAAACAAACAATGAGCAGTTCTTC. The chain has TRBV28 and TRBJ2-1; no clear D gene. The ends were cut back, 8 bases at V and 5 bases at J, with 16 bases in the middle. The CDR3 has 14 amino acids. Per the germline V gene, CDR1 is MDHEN and CDR2 is SYDVKM.

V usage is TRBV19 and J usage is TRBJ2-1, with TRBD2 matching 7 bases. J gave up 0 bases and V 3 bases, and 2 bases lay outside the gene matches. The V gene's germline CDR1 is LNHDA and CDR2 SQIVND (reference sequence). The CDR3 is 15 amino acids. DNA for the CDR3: TGTGCCAGTAGTATCGGGGGGACCTCCTACAATGAGCAGTTCTTC. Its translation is CASSIGGTSYNEQFF.

The DNA of the CDR3 is TGTGCCAGCAGCCAAGTTGGGAGGGGCTACAATGAGCAGTTCTTC. Translation: CASSQVGRGYNEQFF. V usage is TRBV14 and J usage is TRBJ2-1, with 7 bases fitting TRBD2. The CDR3 loop spans 15 amino acids. Germline assignment: CDR1 SGHDN and CDR2 FVKESK. The V segment lost 1 base and the J segment 3 bases; nucleotides outside the gene matches: 3.

The CDR3, as DNA: TGTGCCAGCAGCTTAAGGCCAGGGCTGAACACTGAAGCTTTCTTT. Protein: CASSLRPGLNTEAFF. The chain uses TRBV7-2 and TRBJ1-1, with D perhaps TRBD1 (5 bases). Germline loops: CDR1 SGHTA, CDR2 FQGNSA. The ends were cut back, 2 bases at V and 0 bases at J, with 10 bases in the middle. This CDR3 is built from 15 residues.

CDR3 bases: TGTGCCAGTAGTGCGACGGGAGGGGCGTACAATGAGCAGTTCTTC. It yields the protein CASSATGGAYNEQFF. This rearrangement joins TRBV19 to TRBJ2-1; 8 nucleotides agree with TRBD2. Germline CDR1 and CDR2: LNHDA and SQIVND (reference sequence). The trim removed 5 bases at V and 4 bases at J, leaving 7 bases unmatched. The CDR3 spans 15 residues.

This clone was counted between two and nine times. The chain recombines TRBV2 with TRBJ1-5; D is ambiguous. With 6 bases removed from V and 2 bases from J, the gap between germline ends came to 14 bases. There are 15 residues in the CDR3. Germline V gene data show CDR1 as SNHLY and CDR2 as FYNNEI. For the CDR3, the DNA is TGTGCCAGCAGCTACACGAGGTCCGGCAATCAGCCCCAGCATTTT. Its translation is CASSYTRSGNQPQHF.

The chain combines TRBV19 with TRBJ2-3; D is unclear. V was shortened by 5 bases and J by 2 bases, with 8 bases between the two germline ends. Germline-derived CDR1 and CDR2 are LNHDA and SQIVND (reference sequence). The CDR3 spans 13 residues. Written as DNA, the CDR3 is TGTGCCAGTAGTCATCACTCCACAGATACGCAGTATTTT. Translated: CASSHHSTDTQYF.

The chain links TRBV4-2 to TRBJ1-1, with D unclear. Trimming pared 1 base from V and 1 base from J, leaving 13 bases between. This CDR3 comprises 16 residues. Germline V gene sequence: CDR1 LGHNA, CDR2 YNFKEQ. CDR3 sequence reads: CASSQVEKGANTEAFF. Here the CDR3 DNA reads TGTGCCAGCAGCCAAGTGGAGAAGGGAGCGAACACTGAAGCTTTCTTT.

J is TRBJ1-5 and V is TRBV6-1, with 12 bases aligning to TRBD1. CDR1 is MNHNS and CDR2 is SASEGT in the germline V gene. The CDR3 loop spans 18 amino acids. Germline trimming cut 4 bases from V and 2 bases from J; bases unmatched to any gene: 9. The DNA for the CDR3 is TGTGCCAGCAGTGTCCGGGACAGGGGGCTTGTCGGCAATCAGCCCCAGCATTTT. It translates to CASSVRDRGLVGNQPQHF.

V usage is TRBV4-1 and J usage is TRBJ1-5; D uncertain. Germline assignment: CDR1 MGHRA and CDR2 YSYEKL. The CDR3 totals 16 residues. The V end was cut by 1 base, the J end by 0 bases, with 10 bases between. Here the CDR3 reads CASSQVTVNSNQPQHF. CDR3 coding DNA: TGCGCCAGCAGCCAAGTTACAGTTAATAGCAATCAGCCCCAGCATTTT.

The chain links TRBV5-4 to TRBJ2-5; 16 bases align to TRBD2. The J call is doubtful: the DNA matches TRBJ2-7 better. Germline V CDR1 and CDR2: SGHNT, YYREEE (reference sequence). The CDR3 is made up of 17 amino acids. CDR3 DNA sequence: TGTGCCAGCAGCGTTGGAGGGACTAGCGGGAGGGCCTACGAGCAGTACTTC. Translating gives CASSVGGTSGRAYEQYF.

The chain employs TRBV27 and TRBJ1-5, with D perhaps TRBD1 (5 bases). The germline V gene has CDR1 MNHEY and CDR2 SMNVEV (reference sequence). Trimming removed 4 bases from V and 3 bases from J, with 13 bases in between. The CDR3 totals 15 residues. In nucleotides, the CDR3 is TGTGCCAGCAGTTCAACTCGGGGGAACAATCAGCCCCAGCATTTT. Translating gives CASSSTRGNNQPQHF.

In nucleotides, the CDR3 is TGTGCCAGCAGTTACGGCAGGGCGGGCACAGATACGCAGTATTTT. Residues: CASSYGRAGTDTQYF. The chain carries TRBV6-6 and TRBJ2-3, with D possibly matching TRBD1 (5 bases). The CDR3 is 15 amino acids. Germline V gene data show CDR1 as MNHNY and CDR2 as SVGAGI (reference sequence). Trimming removed 2 bases from V and 1 base from J, with 10 bases in between.

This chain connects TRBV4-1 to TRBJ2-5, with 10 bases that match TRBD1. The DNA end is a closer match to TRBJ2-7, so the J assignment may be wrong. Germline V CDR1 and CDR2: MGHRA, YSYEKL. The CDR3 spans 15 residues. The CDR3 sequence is CASSPAGTGVNEQYF. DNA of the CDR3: TGCGCCAGCAGCCCAGCCGGGACAGGGGTCAACGAGCAGTACTTC.

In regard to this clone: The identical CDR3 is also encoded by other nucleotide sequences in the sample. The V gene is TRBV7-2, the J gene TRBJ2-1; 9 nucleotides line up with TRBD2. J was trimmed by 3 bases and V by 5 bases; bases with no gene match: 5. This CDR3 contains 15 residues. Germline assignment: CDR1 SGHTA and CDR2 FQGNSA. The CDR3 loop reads CASSLSGSSYNEQFF. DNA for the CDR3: TGTGCCAGCAGCCTTAGCGGGAGCAGCTACAATGAGCAGTTCTTC. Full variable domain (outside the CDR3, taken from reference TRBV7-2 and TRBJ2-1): GAGVSQSPSNKVTEKGKDVELRCDPISGHTALYWYRQSLGQGLEFLIYFQGNSAPDKSGLPSDRFSAERTGGSVSTLTIQRTQQEDSAVYLCASSLSGSSYNEQFFGPGTRLTVL.